What follows are 15 T cell receptor beta chains derived from one specimen sequenced in a study of graft-versus-host responses after intestinal transplantation. Some clones are missing from TCRdb's copy, which holds only in-frame ones; the method was immunoSEQ multiplex PCR. The profile shows more than 12,000 clones, 30% to 35% of them singletons. The sequences come from alloreactive CD4+ T cells from a mixed lymphocyte reaction culture, collected before intestinal transplant. Subset indicated: CFSE-low proliferating T cells sorted from approximately 6-day pre-transplant mixed lymphocyte reaction (GvH or HvG direction). These TCRs come from a human patient who received an intestinal transplant.

This clone occurred a few times. This chain connects TRBV18 to TRBJ2-5, with 7 bases lining up with TRBD2. CDR1 and CDR2 (germline): KGHSH, LQKENI. The CDR3 extends over 18 amino acids. V shed 2 bases and J 3 bases; nucleotides not matched to a gene: 15. The CDR3, as DNA: TGTGCCAGCTCACCAAATCAGGGAGGGCCCGCCGGGGAAGAGACCCAGTACTTC. Residues: CASSPNQGGPAGEETQYF. The variable domain in full, completed from reference TRBV18 and TRBJ2-5, reads NAGVMQNPRHLVRRRGQEARLRCSPMKGHSHVYWYRQLPEEGLKFMVYLQKENIIDESGMPKERFSAEFPKEGPSILRIQQVVRGDSAAYFCASSPNQGGPAGEETQYFGPGTRLLVL.

The chain carries TRBV5-8 and TRBJ1-5, with 10 positions matching TRBD1. Germline V gene data show CDR1 as SGHTS and CDR2 as YDEGEE. The CDR3 sequence is 16 residues long. V dropped 4 bases and J dropped 0; count of bases not matched to a gene: 4. The CDR3 reads CASSAGTGASNQPQHF. CDR3 sequence (DNA): TGTGCCAGCAGCGCCGGGACAGGGGCTAGCAATCAGCCCCAGCATTTT.

The chain links TRBV27 to TRBJ2-1; D is perhaps TRBD1 (6 bases). V lost 1 base, J lost 3 bases, and 16 bases lay in between. Per germline, CDR1 MNHEY and CDR2 SMNVEV (reference sequence). This CDR3 is 17 amino acids long. This CDR3 reads CASSLWGLADYYNEQFF. The CDR3, as DNA: TGTGCCAGCAGTTTATGGGGGCTAGCTGACTACTACAATGAGCAGTTCTTC.

The chain combines TRBV5-1 with TRBJ2-7; D assignment may be TRBD1 or TRBD2 (5 bases each). The germline V gene has CDR1 SGHRS and CDR2 YFSETQ. V was shortened by 4 bases and J by 0 bases, with 11 bases between the two germline ends. The CDR3 length is 14 residues. CDR3 amino acids: CASSPRDGSYEQYF. CDR3 nucleotides: TGCGCCAGCAGCCCCCGGGACGGCTCCTACGAGCAGTACTTC. Drawing the rest from reference TRBV5-1 and TRBJ2-7, the complete variable domain is KAGVTQTPRYLIKTRGQQVTLSCSPISGHRSVSWYQQTPGQGLQFLFEYFSETQRNKGNFPGRFSGRQFSNSRSEMNVSTLELGDSALYLCASSPRDGSYEQYFGPGTRLTVT.

This clone was seen a few times. The rearrangement joins TRBV5-6 to TRBJ2-2; no definite D call. The CDR3 is 17 residues long. V lost 0 bases and J lost 3, with 15 bases in between. Germline CDR1 and CDR2: SGHDT and YYEEEE. CDR3 nucleotide sequence: TGTGCCAGCAGCTTGGCGACCAGGTGGTGGGACACCGGGGAGCTGTTTTTT. Translated: CASSLATRWWDTGELFF.

Details on this clone: With only one base between it and a far larger clone, this is likely a read error. V usage is TRBV5-1 and J usage is TRBJ1-2, with 7 bases lining up with TRBD1. This CDR3 is built from 14 residues. V lost 3 bases, J lost 6 bases, and 8 bases stayed unmatched. Germline V lookup: CDR1 SGHRS, CDR2 YFSETQ. The CDR3 protein is CASSWVGTVDGYTF. The CDR3, as DNA: TGCGCCAGCAGCTGGGTTGGGACAGTAGATGGCTACACCTTC.

The V call is TRBV27, the J call TRBJ1-6, with unresolved D. This CDR3 region has 14 residues. The germline gives CDR1 MNHEY, CDR2 SMNVEV (reference sequence). V lost 4 bases, J lost 4 bases, and 8 bases lay in between. The CDR3 sequence is CASSSATYNSPLHF. As DNA, the CDR3 is TGTGCCAGCAGTTCGGCCACTTATAATTCACCCCTCCACTTT.

The rearrangement links TRBV6-1 to TRBJ2-7; 7 bases agree with TRBD1. The J segment lost 3 bases and the V segment lost 6 bases, leaving 5 bases of the junction unmatched. Per the germline V gene, CDR1 is MNHNS and CDR2 is SASEGT. This CDR3 has 13 residues. The CDR3 reads CASRTGARYEQYF. CDR3 bases: TGTGCCAGCAGAACAGGGGCCCGCTACGAGCAGTACTTC.

Only a few counts were recorded for this clone. The chain is built from TRBV18 and TRBJ2-5; D remains ambiguous. Looked up from germline, CDR1 is KGHSH and CDR2 is LQKENI. CDR3 length: 15 amino acids. Trimming left V 6 bases short and J 3 bases short, with 17 bases between. The CDR3 spells CASSPKRAWKETQYF. The CDR3 coding sequence is TGTGCCAGCTCTCCGAAAAGGGCCTGGAAAGAGACCCAGTACTTC.

The gene calls are TRBV7-3 and TRBJ2-1; 13 nucleotides match TRBD2. Looked up from germline, CDR1 is SGHTA and CDR2 is FQGTGA. J lost 9 bases, V lost 3 bases, and 8 bases had no gene match. The CDR3 extends over 16 amino acids. CDR3 DNA sequence: TGTGCCAGCAGCTTCCACGGACTAGCGGGAGTCTCTGAGCAGTTCTTC. Translated: CASSFHGLAGVSEQFF.

The CDR3 nucleotides are TGTGCCAGCAGCTTGCTCGAGCGCCGACTCACAGATACGCAGTATTTT. It is translated as CASSLLERRLTDTQYF. The J gene is TRBJ2-3, the V gene TRBV5-4; no clear D. Germline lookup yields CDR1 SGHNT and CDR2 YYREEE (reference sequence). The CDR3 is 16 residues long. Trimming took off 1 base at V and 2 bases at J, with 14 bases between the two ends.

This chain links TRBV6-1 with TRBJ2-4; D is possibly TRBD2 (6 bases). The CDR3 spans 13 residues. CDR1 is MNHNS and CDR2 is SASEGT in the germline V gene. Trimming took 6 bases from V and 7 from J, leaving 13 bases between them. The CDR3 DNA follows: TGTGCCAGCAGACCAGCGGGTAGGAACATTCAGTACTTC. Its protein is CASRPAGRNIQYF.

A few counts support this clone. Other DNA sequences in the sample encode the same CDR3. The CDR3 spells CASSPTRNTEAFF. Here the CDR3 DNA reads TGTGCCAGCTCGCCCACAAGAAACACTGAAGCTTTCTTT. The chain joins TRBV18 to TRBJ1-1; D gene uncertain. V lost 6 bases and J lost 2, with 10 bases in between. CDR1 is KGHSH and CDR2 is LQKENI in the germline V gene. This CDR3 contains 13 residues.

The V call is TRBV13, the J call TRBJ2-1; 14 nucleotides match TRBD2. Germline V gene lookup returns CDR1 PRHDT and CDR2 FYEKMQ (reference sequence). After removal of 5 bases from V and 7 bases from J, the junction contained 16 bases not matched to a gene. The CDR3 spans 19 residues. The CDR3 here is CASSGELGTSGRGRNEQFF. CDR3 nucleotides: TGTGCCAGCAGCGGCGAACTAGGGACTAGCGGGAGAGGGAGGAATGAGCAGTTCTTC.

By its share, this clone is medium-sized. The gene calls are TRBV30 and TRBJ1-4; 7 nucleotides match TRBD1. The germline V gene has CDR1 GTSNPN and CDR2 SVGIG (reference sequence). This CDR3 region has 13 residues. Unmatched junction bases numbered 3, after V lost 3 bases and J lost 5 bases. The chain's CDR3 is CAWSTGANEKLFF. For the CDR3, the DNA is TGTGCCTGGAGCACAGGGGCAAATGAAAAACTGTTTTTT.